This T cell receptor beta chain is drawn from a study of T cell repertoires in cytomegalovirus infection. The CDR3 has 14 amino acids. V was trimmed by 2 bases and J by 5 bases, leaving 10 bases between them. Per the germline V gene, CDR1 is SGHTA and CDR2 is FQGNSA. TCRdb recomputed calls from the reads with MiXCR, one row per CDR3 protein. In the table there are hundreds of thousands of distinct CDR3 sequences, under 35% of which are singletons. About this clonotype: Its antigen is not known.

This receptor was taken from a human donor in good health (CMV status not recorded). Some clones in this sample may be carry-over from other donors' samples. The J gene is TRBJ2-1, the V gene TRBV7-2; unclear D gene. The sequencing used cultured PBMCs, collected from culture after CMV antigen stimulation. For the CDR3, the DNA is TGTGCCAGCAGCTTATCCGGAACCAACAATGAGCAGTTCTTC. Amino acid sequence: CASSLSGTNNEQFF.